These T cell receptor beta chains were read from a single sample in a study of T cells after yellow fever vaccination. Each CDR3 protein gets one entry after TCRdb re-called the 5' RACE reads with MiXCR. The sample holds hundreds of thousands of distinct CDR3 sequences, around a sixth seen once. Source: PBMCs, taken before the yellow fever booster vaccination. All receptors come from a man between 18 and 35 years old who received the YFV17D yellow fever vaccine. Both conserved end residues are part of each CDR3. The D gene is left open where the match is weak. For some rows the clone size is stated as once, few or many, or as a class when expanded; others skip it.

V gene: TRBV11-2
CDR3 length: 13
D gene: NA
clone size: few
J gene: TRBJ2-3
CDR3 protein: CASSFRVSDTQYF
CDR3 DNA: TGTGCCAGCAGCTTCAGGGTTTCAGATACGCAGTATTTT

V gene: TRBV7-2
CDR3 length: 16
D gene: NA
clone size: NA
J gene: TRBJ2-7
CDR3 protein: CASSIAGVLPLYEQYF
CDR3 DNA: TGTGCCAGCAGCATAGCAGGGGTCCTGCCCCTCTACGAGCAGTACTTC

V gene: TRBV9
CDR3 length: 15
D gene: NA
clone size: few
J gene: TRBJ2-7
CDR3 protein: CASSVLDHPIYEQYF
CDR3 DNA: TGTGCCAGCAGCGTACTGGATCACCCCATTTACGAGCAGTACTTC

V gene: TRBV7-2
CDR3 length: 13
D gene: NA
clone size: few
J gene: TRBJ2-2
CDR3 protein: CASSPRSTGELFF
CDR3 DNA: TGTGCCAGCAGCCCCAGGTCCACCGGGGAGCTGTTTTTT

V gene: TRBV20-1
CDR3 length: 14
D gene: NA
clone size: NA
J gene: TRBJ1-1
CDR3 protein: CSAYPPGSDTEAFF
CDR3 DNA: TGCAGTGCCTACCCCCCCGGGTCGGACACTGAAGCTTTCTTT

V gene: TRBV20-1
CDR3 length: 15
D gene: NA
clone size: few
J gene: TRBJ1-5
CDR3 protein: CSARDRRRFNQPQHF
CDR3 DNA: TGCAGTGCTAGAGATAGGCGACGGTTCAATCAGCCCCAGCATTTT

V gene: TRBV5-1
CDR3 length: 15
D gene: TRBD1
clone size: NA
J gene: TRBJ1-5
CDR3 protein: CASSLEGAKNQPQHF
CDR3 DNA: TGCGCCAGCAGCTTAGAGGGGGCTAAAAATCAGCCCCAGCATTTT

V gene: TRBV20-1
CDR3 length: 15
D gene: TRBD1
clone size: few
J gene: TRBJ2-7
CDR3 protein: CSASHTGTGVYEQYF
CDR3 DNA: TGCAGTGCTAGTCACACCGGGACAGGGGTGTACGAGCAGTACTTC

V gene: TRBV5-1
CDR3 length: 15
D gene: NA
clone size: many
J gene: TRBJ2-2
CDR3 protein: CASSLVRPDTGELFF
CDR3 DNA: TGCGCCAGCAGCTTGGTAAGGCCGGACACCGGGGAGCTGTTTTTT

V gene: TRBV7-2
CDR3 length: 14
D gene: TRBD1
clone size: many
J gene: TRBJ1-5
CDR3 protein: CASSPNRGEQPQHF
CDR3 DNA: TGTGCCAGCAGCCCGAACAGGGGGGAGCAGCCCCAGCATTTT

V gene: TRBV7-2
CDR3 length: 15
D gene: TRBD1
clone size: few
J gene: TRBJ1-2
CDR3 protein: CASSLLGQGAYGYTF
CDR3 DNA: TGTGCCAGCAGCTTATTGGGACAGGGGGCCTATGGCTACACCTTC